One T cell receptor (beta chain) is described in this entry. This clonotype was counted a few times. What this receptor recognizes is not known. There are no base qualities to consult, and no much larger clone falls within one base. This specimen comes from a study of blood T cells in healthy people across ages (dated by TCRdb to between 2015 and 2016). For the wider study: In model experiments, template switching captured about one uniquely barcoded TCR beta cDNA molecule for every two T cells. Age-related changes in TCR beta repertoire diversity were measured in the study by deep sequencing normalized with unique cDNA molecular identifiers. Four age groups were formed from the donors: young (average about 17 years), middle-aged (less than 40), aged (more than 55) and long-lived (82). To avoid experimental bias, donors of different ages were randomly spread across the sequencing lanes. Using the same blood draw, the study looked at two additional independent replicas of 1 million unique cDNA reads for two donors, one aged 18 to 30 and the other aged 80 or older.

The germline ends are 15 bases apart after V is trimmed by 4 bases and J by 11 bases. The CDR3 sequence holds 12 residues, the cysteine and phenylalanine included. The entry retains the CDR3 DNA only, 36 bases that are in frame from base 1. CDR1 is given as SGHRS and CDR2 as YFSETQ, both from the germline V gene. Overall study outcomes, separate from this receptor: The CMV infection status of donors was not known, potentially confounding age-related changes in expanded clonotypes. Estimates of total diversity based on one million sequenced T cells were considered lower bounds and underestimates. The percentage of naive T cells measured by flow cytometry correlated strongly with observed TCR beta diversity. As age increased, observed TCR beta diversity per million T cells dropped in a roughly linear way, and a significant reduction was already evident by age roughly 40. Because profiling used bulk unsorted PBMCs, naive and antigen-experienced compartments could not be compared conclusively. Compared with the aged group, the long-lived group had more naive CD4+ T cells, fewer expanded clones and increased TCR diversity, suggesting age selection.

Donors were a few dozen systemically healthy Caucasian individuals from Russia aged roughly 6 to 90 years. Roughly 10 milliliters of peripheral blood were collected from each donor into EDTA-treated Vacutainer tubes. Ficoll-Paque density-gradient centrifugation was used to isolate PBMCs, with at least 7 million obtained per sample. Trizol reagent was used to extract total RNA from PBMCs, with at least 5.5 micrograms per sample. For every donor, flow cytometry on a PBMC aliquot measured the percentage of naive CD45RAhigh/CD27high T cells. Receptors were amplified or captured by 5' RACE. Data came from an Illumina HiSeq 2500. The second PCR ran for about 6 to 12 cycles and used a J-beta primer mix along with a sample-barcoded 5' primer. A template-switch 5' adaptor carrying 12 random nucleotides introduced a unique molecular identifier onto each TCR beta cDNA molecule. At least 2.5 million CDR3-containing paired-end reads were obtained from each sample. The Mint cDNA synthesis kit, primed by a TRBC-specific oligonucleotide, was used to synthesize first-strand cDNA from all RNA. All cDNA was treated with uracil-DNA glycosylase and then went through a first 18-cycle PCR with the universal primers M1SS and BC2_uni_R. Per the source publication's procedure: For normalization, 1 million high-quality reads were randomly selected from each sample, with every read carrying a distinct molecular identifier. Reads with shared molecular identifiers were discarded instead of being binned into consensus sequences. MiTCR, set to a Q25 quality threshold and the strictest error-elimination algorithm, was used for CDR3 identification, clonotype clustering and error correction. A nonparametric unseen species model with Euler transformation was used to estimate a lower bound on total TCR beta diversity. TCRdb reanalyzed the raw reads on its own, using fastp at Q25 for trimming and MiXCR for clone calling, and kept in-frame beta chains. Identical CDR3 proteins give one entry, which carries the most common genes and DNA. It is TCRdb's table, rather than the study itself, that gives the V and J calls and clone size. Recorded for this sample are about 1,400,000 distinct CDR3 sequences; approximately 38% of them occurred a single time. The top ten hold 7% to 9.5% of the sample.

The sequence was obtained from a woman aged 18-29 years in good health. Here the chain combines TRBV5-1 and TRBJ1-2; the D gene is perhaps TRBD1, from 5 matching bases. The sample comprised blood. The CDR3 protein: CASSDPQGAYTF. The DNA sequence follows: TGCGCCAGCAGCGACCCCCAGGGAGCGTACACCTTC.